The rows below give T cell receptor beta chains drawn from one sample of a study of control samples from healthy donors and cancer patients. TCRdb's copy holds only in-frame clones and misses some; the assay was immunoSEQ multiplex PCR. Of 200,000 to 250,000 clones listed, roughly 94% are singletons. The specimen was blood. The receptors stem from a man in his fifties or sixties in good health. Each CDR3 is given with its conserved first and last residue. Fields, in order: D gene, clone size, V gene, J gene, CDR3 protein, CDR3 DNA. D genes are given only for firm matches. Size values are once, few and many counts, or a class for expanded clones, and some rows have none.

>-|-|TRBV10-3|TRBJ1-2
CAISQFAGPYGYTF
TGTGCCATCAGTCAATTCGCCGGGCCATATGGCTACACCTTC
>TRBD1|-|TRBV19|TRBJ2-5
CASSLGQGRGETQYF
TGTGCCAGTAGTCTTGGACAGGGACGGGGGGAGACCCAGTACTTC
>-|-|TRBV5-5|TRBJ1-1
CASSTRGGNTEAFF
TGTGCCAGCAGCACCAGGGGAGGGAACACTGAAGCTTTCTTT
>-|-|TRBV5-1|TRBJ2-7
CASSLQGSYEQYF
TGCGCCAGCAGCTTACAAGGTTCCTACGAGCAGTACTTC
>-|-|TRBV6-5|TRBJ1-1
CASTGQENTEAFF
TGTGCCAGCACCGGGCAGGAGAACACTGAAGCTTTCTTT
>-|-|TRBV6-2/TRBV6-3|TRBJ1-5
CASSYGHGTPQHF
TGTGCCAGCAGTTACGGGCACGGGACACCCCAGCATTTT
>TRBD1|once|TRBV18|TRBJ1-1
CASSRSGQKNTEAFF
TGTGCCAGCTCACGATCGGGACAGAAGAACACTGAAGCTTTCTTT
>TRBD1|-|TRBV7-2|TRBJ1-2
CASSDRGQVNYGYTF
TGTGCCAGCAGCGACCGAGGACAGGTTAACTATGGCTACACCTTC
>-|-|TRBV7-9|TRBJ2-2
CASSPLPANTGELFF
TGTGCCAGCAGCCCCCTCCCCGCGAACACCGGGGAGCTGTTTTTT
>-|-|TRBV23-1|TRBJ1-6
CASSQGLGAAACSPLHF
TGCGCCAGCAGTCAAGGCCTTGGGGCGGCCGCATGTTCACCCCTCCACTTT
>TRBD1|-|TRBV6-5|TRBJ2-7
CASSLKPGQAYEQYF
TGTGCCAGCAGTCTAAAACCGGGACAGGCCTACGAGCAGTACTTC
>-|-|TRBV6-6|TRBJ2-3
CASSGPGGVHTDTQYF
TGTGCCAGCAGTGGCCCGGGGGGCGTACATACAGATACGCAGTATTTT
>-|-|TRBV28|TRBJ2-1
CASRVDGGEQFF
TGTGCCAGCAGGGTAGACGGAGGTGAGCAGTTCTTC
>-|-|TRBV4-2|TRBJ1-3
CASRKTDTGNTIYF
TGTGCCAGCCGAAAGACAGACACTGGAAACACCATATATTTT
>-|-|TRBV2|TRBJ1-5
CASRPSGAGQPQHF
TGTGCCAGCAGGCCCTCGGGGGCAGGTCAGCCCCAGCATTTT
>-|-|TRBV5-1|TRBJ2-2
CASSPEDRTGELFF
TGCGCCAGCAGCCCGGAGGACCGCACCGGGGAGCTGTTTTTT
>TRBD1|-|TRBV28|TRBJ1-1
CASSSTGTGGGNTEAFF
TGTGCCAGCAGTTCGACAGGGACAGGGGGGGGTAACACTGAAGCTTTCTTT
>TRBD2|-|TRBV19|TRBJ2-1
CASGLAGGNEQFF
TGTGCCAGCGGACTAGCGGGGGGCAATGAGCAGTTCTTC
>-|-|TRBV24-1|TRBJ2-3
CATSDEVGTPDTQYF
TGTGCCACCAGTGATGAGGTAGGGACCCCAGATACGCAGTATTTT
>-|-|TRBV6-2/TRBV6-3|TRBJ1-5
CASSVDRNQPQHF
TGTGCCAGCAGTGTGGACCGCAATCAGCCCCAGCATTTT
>TRBD2|once|TRBV2|TRBJ2-3
CASGGLALGTQYF
TGTGCCAGCGGGGGACTAGCGCTTGGTACGCAGTATTTT
>-|-|TRBV4-3|TRBJ1-5
CASSQDLGGRPQPQHF
TGCGCCAGCAGCCAAGATCTAGGAGGTCGGCCTCAGCCCCAGCATTTT
>TRBD1|-|TRBV15|TRBJ1-5
CATSRGDSGYNQPQHF
TGTGCCACCAGCAGAGGGGACAGCGGATACAATCAGCCCCAGCATTTT
>-|-|TRBV7-2|TRBJ1-4
CASSLSRGGGEKLFF
TGTGCCAGCAGCTTATCCAGAGGGGGAGGGGAAAAACTGTTTTTT
>-|-|TRBV7-3|TRBJ2-5
CASSLDRETQYF
TGTGCCAGCAGCTTAGACCGAGAGACCCAGTACTTC
>-|-|TRBV28|TRBJ2-7
CASSFGGRVYEQYF
TGTGCCAGCAGTTTCGGGGGGCGCGTATACGAGCAGTACTTC
>-|once|TRBV7-2|TRBJ2-1
CASIPQPSSYNEQFF
TGTGCCAGCATCCCCCAGCCGAGCTCCTACAATGAGCAGTTCTTC
>-|-|TRBV12-3/TRBV12-4|TRBJ1-5
CASSFAEGGPQHF
TGTGCCAGCAGTTTCGCTGAGGGTGGGCCCCAGCATTTT
>-|-|TRBV12-3/TRBV12-4|TRBJ2-1
CASTGDSYNEQFF
TGTGCCAGCACCGGGGACTCCTACAATGAGCAGTTCTTC
>-|-|TRBV7-2|TRBJ2-7
CASTPDRWSYEQYF
TGTGCCAGCACGCCAGACAGGTGGTCCTACGAGCAGTACTTC
>TRBD1|once|TRBV4-3|TRBJ1-2
CASSQEWATGRSYGYTF
TGCGCCAGCAGCCAAGAGTGGGCGACAGGGAGATCCTATGGCTACACCTTC
>-|-|TRBV19|TRBJ1-1
CATEGQLGDEAFF
TGTGCCACCGAAGGACAGCTAGGGGACGAAGCTTTCTTT
>TRBD2|-|TRBV2|TRBJ2-2
CARRGVNTGELFF
TGTGCCAGGCGGGGGGTAAACACCGGGGAGCTGTTTTTT
>-|-|TRBV2|TRBJ1-2
CASRPRGGYGYTF
TGTGCCAGCAGACCCCGGGGGGGCTATGGCTACACCTTC
>-|-|TRBV5-1|TRBJ2-5
CASSLGQETQYF
TGCGCCAGCAGCTTGGGGCAAGAGACCCAGTACTTC
>-|-|TRBV7-6|TRBJ2-1
CASSLQFNEQFF
TGTGCCAGCAGCCTGCAATTCAATGAGCAGTTCTTC
>-|-|TRBV19|TRBJ1-1
CATHGAGTEAFF
TGTGCCACCCATGGGGCCGGCACTGAAGCTTTCTTT
>-|once|TRBV9|TRBJ2-6
CASSKGGGSGANVLTF
TGTGCCAGCAGCAAAGGGGGAGGGTCAGGGGCCAACGTCCTGACTTTC
>-|-|TRBV6-1|TRBJ2-6
CASSEETTGANVLTF
TGTGCCAGCAGTGAAGAGACCACTGGGGCCAACGTCCTGACTTTC
>-|once|TRBV6-5|TRBJ2-5
CASSYSGRFQETQYF
TGTGCCAGCAGTTACTCTGGAAGGTTCCAAGAGACCCAGTACTTC
>-|-|TRBV28|TRBJ1-5
CASSGRPRGNQPQHF
TGTGCCAGCAGCGGCCGCCCTAGGGGCAATCAGCCCCAGCATTTT
>-|-|TRBV4-2|TRBJ2-7
CASSQDSGKSYEQYF
TGTGCCAGCAGCCAAGATTCGGGCAAATCCTACGAGCAGTACTTC
>-|-|TRBV18|TRBJ1-5
CASSPSEGQPQHF
TGTGCCAGCTCCCCCTCTGAGGGGCAGCCCCAGCATTTT
>-|-|TRBV5-5|TRBJ1-3
CASSLAPGPRNTIYF
TGTGCCAGCAGCTTGGCCCCGGGACCACGAAACACCATATATTTT
>-|once|TRBV2|TRBJ1-1
CASSDQGFDTEAFF
TGTGCCAGCAGTGATCAGGGATTCGACACTGAAGCTTTCTTT
>TRBD1|-|TRBV5-1|TRBJ1-1
CASSLGDSEAFF
TGCGCCAGCAGCTTGGGGGACAGTGAAGCTTTCTTT
>TRBD1|-|TRBV4-1|TRBJ1-6
CASSQAGGSLYNSPLHF
TGCGCCAGCAGCCAGGCAGGGGGTAGCTTGTATAATTCACCCCTCCACTTT
>TRBD1|-|TRBV28|TRBJ1-1
CASSSWGQGSTTEAFF
TGTGCCAGCAGCTCCTGGGGACAGGGATCGACCACTGAAGCTTTCTTT